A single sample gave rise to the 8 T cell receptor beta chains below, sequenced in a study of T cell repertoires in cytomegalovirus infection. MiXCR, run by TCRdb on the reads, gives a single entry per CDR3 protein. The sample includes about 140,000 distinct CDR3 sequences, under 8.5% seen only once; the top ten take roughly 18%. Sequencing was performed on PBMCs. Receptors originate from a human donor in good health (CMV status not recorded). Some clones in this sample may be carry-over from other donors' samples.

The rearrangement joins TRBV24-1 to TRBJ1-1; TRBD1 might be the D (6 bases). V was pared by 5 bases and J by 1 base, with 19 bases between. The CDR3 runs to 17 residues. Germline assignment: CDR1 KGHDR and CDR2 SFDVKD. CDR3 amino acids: CATSAGARALKNTEAFF. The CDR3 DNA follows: TGTGCCACCAGTGCGGGGGCGCGAGCGCTAAAGAACACTGAAGCTTTCTTT.

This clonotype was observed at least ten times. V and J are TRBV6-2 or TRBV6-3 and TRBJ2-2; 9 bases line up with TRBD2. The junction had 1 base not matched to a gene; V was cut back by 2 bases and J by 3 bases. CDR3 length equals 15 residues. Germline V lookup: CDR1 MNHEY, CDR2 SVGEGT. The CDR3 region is CASSYPSGDTGELFF. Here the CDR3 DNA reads TGTGCCAGCAGTTACCCTAGCGGGGACACCGGGGAGCTGTTTTTT.

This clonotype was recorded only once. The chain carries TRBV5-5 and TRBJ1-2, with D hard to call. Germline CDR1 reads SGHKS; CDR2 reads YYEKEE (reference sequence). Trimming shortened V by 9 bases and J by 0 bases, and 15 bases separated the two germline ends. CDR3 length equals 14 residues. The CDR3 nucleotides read TGTGCCACCGGGCGGGGTAAATCTAACTATGGCTACACCTTC. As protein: CATGRGKSNYGYTF.

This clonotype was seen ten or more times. Here the CDR3 DNA reads TGTGCCAGTAACTGGAACACCGGGGAGCTGTTTTTT. Translation: CASNWNTGELFF. The V call is TRBV19, the J call TRBJ2-2; D is undetermined. The V end was cut by 7 bases, the J end by 1 base, with 4 bases between. The germline CDR1 and CDR2 sequences are LNHDA and SQIVND (reference sequence). The CDR3 extends over 12 amino acids.

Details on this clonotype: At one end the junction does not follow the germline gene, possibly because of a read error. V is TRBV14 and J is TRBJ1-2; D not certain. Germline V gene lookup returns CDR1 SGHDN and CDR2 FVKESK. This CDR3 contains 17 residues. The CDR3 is CASGQGLGPWSPYGYTF. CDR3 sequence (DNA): TGTGCCAGCGGCCAAGGTCTAGGGCCTTGGAGTCCCTATGGCTACACCTTC. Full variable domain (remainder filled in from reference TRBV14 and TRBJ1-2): EAGVTQFPSHSVIEKGQTVTLRCDPISGHDNLYWYRRVMGKEIKFLLHFVKESKQDESGMPNNRFLAERTGGTYSTLKVQPAELEDSGVYFCASGQGLGPWSPYGYTFGSGTRLTVV.

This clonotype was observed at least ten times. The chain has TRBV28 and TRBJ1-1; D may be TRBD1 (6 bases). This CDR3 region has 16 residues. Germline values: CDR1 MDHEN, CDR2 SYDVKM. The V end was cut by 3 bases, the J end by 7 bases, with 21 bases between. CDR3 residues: CASSFPQGYGGGEAFF. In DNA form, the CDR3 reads TGTGCCAGCAGTTTTCCTCAGGGCTATGGGGGCGGTGAAGCTTTCTTT. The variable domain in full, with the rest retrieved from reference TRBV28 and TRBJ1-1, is DVKVTQSSRYLVKRTGEKVFLECVQDMDHENMFWYRQDPGLGLRLIYFSYDVKMKEKGDIPEGYSVSREKKERFSLILESASTNQTSMYLCASSFPQGYGGGEAFFGQGTRLTVV.

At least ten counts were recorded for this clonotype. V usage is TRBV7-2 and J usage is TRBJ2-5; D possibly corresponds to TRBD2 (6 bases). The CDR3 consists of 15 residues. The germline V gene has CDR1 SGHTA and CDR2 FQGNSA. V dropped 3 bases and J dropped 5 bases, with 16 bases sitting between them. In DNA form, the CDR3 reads TGTGCCAGCAGCTTGAGCCCCGGAGGGCGGGAGACCCAGTACTTC. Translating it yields CASSLSPGGRETQYF.

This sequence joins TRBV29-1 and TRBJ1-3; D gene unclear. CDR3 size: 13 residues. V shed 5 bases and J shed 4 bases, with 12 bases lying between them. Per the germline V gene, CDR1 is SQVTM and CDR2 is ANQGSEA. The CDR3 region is CSVSREAGNTIYF. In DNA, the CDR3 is TGCAGCGTTTCGCGAGAGGCGGGAAACACCATATATTTT.